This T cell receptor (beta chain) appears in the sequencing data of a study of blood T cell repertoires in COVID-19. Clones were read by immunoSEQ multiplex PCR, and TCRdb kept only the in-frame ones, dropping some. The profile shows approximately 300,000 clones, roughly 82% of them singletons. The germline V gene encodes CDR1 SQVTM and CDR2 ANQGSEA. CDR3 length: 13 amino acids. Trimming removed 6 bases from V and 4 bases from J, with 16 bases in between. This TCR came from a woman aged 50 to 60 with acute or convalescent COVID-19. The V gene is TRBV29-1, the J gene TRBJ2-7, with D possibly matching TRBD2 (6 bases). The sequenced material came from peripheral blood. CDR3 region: CSVSSASGYEQYF. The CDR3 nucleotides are TGCAGCGTCTCTAGCGCCAGCGGGTACGAGCAGTACTTC.